Listed below are T cell receptor beta chains from one sample, sequenced in a study of metastatic and nonmetastatic thyroid tumors. Using MiXCR, TCRdb reanalyzed the PCR reads. The sample lists over 15,000 clones, less than 25% occurring once. Sequenced: tumor tissue. The receptors stem from a male donor with papillary thyroid cancer or a benign thyroid nodule (not recorded which). Some clones in this sample may be carry-over from other donors' samples. Both conserved end residues are part of each CDR3. Fields, in order: D gene, V gene, J gene, clone size, CDR3 DNA, CDR3 protein. D genes are given only for firm matches. Expanded clones get a size class; other rows say once, few or many, or leave the size out.

>-|TRBV7-8|TRBJ2-2|many
TGTGCCAGCAGCTTGGAACGGGGAAACACCGGGGAGCTGTTTTTT
CASSLERGNTGELFF
>-|TRBV9|TRBJ2-7|medium-sized
TGTGCCAGCAGCGGCGGGCGCGGCGAGCAGTACTTC
CASSGGRGEQYF
>TRBD1|TRBV20-1|TRBJ1-5|many
TGCAGTGCCGGGGACAGGGGGTTTCTTCAGCCCCAGCATTTT
CSAGDRGFLQPQHF
>TRBD2|TRBV4-1|TRBJ2-2|many
TGCGCCAGCAGCCGGATGCTCATGACTAGCGGGAACACCGGGGAGCTGTTTTTT
CASSRMLMTSGNTGELFF
>-|TRBV19|TRBJ2-2|-
TGTGCCAGTGAAGCCCCAGGGATTAACACCGGGGAGCTGTTTTTT
CASEAPGINTGELFF
>TRBD1|TRBV5-1|TRBJ2-5|many
TGCGCCAGCAGCCCTCGGGACAGGAGACCGGAGACCCAGTACTTC
CASSPRDRRPETQYF
>-|TRBV5-5|TRBJ2-7|medium-sized
TGTGCCAGCAGCCACTCCCTCTTTGGCGAGCAGTACTTC
CASSHSLFGEQYF
>-|TRBV6-1|TRBJ1-4|many
TGTGCCAGCAAGGATGCGGGTGAAAAACTGTTTTTT
CASKDAGEKLFF
>TRBD1|TRBV12-3/TRBV12-4|TRBJ1-2|-
TGTGCCAGCAGCGAAAGACAGGGTCTTGGCTACACCTTC
CASSERQGLGYTF
>-|TRBV3-1|TRBJ2-3|many
TGTGCCAGCAGCCCCAGAAGAGATACGCAGTATTTT
CASSPRRDTQYF
>TRBD2|TRBV6-2/TRBV6-3|TRBJ2-1|many
TGTGCCAGCAGGGGCGGGGGCTCCTACAATGAGCAGTTCTTC
CASRGGGSYNEQFF
>-|TRBV6-2/TRBV6-3|TRBJ1-1|few
TGTGCCAGCAGTTGGAAGGGGATGCACACTGAAGCTTTCTTT
CASSWKGMHTEAFF
>TRBD2|TRBV3-1|TRBJ2-3|many
TGTGCCAGCAAGAATAGCGGGGGCCTTAGCACAGATACGCAGTATTTT
CASKNSGGLSTDTQYF
>-|TRBV6-1|TRBJ2-2|-
TGTGCCAGCAGTAGGGTCCAGCAGATGTCCGGGGAGCTGTTTTTT
CASSRVQQMSGELFF
>-|TRBV4-1|TRBJ2-7|many
TGCGCCAGCAGCCAACAAATATTGGGGAGGAGACTAGTTAGCGAGCAGTACTTC
CASSQQILGRRLVSEQYF
>-|TRBV7-8|TRBJ1-1|medium-sized
TGTGCCAGCAGTGTCGTAGCCAACACTGAAGCTTTCTTT
CASSVVANTEAFF
>-|TRBV3-1|TRBJ2-7|-
TGTGCCAGCAGCCAATGTCGGCAAATCCAGTACTTC
CASSQCRQIQYF
>-|TRBV5-1|TRBJ2-7|-
TGCGCCAGCAGCTTGCGAATAGCAGGAGTGCCAGGTATGCGAGACGAGCAGTACTTC
CASSLRIAGVPGMRDEQYF
>-|TRBV9|TRBJ2-5|many
TGTGCCAGCAGCCCTCAGAAGACAGGCTCGGGGACCCAGTACTTC
CASSPQKTGSGTQYF
>-|TRBV19|TRBJ1-2|many
TGTGCCAGTAGTATAGGCCGGGCAGGGGTGCGAGGCTACACCTTC
CASSIGRAGVRGYTF
>TRBD2|TRBV27|TRBJ2-3|many
TGTGCCAGCAGTCCCTTTAGCGGGAGGGCCCCGGATACGCAGTATTTT
CASSPFSGRAPDTQYF
>-|TRBV28|TRBJ2-3|few
TGTGCCAGCAGTTTACCTAGTAGGGATACGCAGTATTTT
CASSLPSRDTQYF